This T cell receptor beta chain comes out of a study of T cell repertoires in cytomegalovirus infection. TCRdb fed the reads into MiXCR, producing one record per CDR3 protein. The data hold 830,000 or so distinct CDR3 sequences, with about 33% observed a single time. Notes on this clonotype: Antigen specificity is unknown. One junction end does not reproduce the germline sequence, and a read error may be involved.

The clonotype originates from a human donor in good health (CMV status not recorded). Some clones in this sample may be carry-over from other donors' samples. The sequencing here drew on cultured CD8+ T cells from PBMCs, taken from culture after CMV antigen stimulation.

The CDR3 DNA follows: TGTGTCAGCAGCTTAGTGGCGCGGGGGCACGAGACCCAGTACTTC. Encoded protein: CVSSLVARGHETQYF. The gene calls are TRBV11-2 and TRBJ2-5; TRBD2 might be the D (7 bases). This CDR3 comprises 15 residues. Per the germline V gene, CDR1 is SGHAT and CDR2 is FQNNGV.